The 14 T cell receptor beta chains presented below share a single source sample, sequenced in a study of T cells after yellow fever vaccination. TCRdb itself ran the 5' RACE reads through MiXCR, one entry per CDR3 protein. Of around 340,000 distinct CDR3 sequences listed, 8.5% to 10% are singletons. The material was PBMCs, obtained on the day of the first yellow fever vaccination. The source is a man aged 18 to 35 who received the YFV17D yellow fever vaccine.

V usage is TRBV6-5 and J usage is TRBJ2-3; 9 bases match TRBD2. Germline loops: CDR1 MNHEY, CDR2 SVGAGI. With 2 bases clipped from V and 2 bases from J, the junction kept 14 bases outside the gene matches. This CDR3 contains 19 residues. Here the CDR3 reads CASSYVGTGGGDSTDTQYF. The DNA of the CDR3 is TGTGCCAGCAGTTACGTCGGGACCGGCGGGGGGGACTCCACAGATACGCAGTATTTT.

Ten or more counts support this clonotype. Mismatch with germline at one junction end may stem from a read error. V gene TRBV5-6 combines with J gene TRBJ2-1; no reliable D call. The CDR3 has 11 residues. Germline values: CDR1 SGHDT, CDR2 YYEEEE. CDR3 in amino acids: CASSLANEQFF. The CDR3 nucleotides read TGTGCCAGCAGTTTGGCCAATGAGCAGTTCTTC.

This clonotype was counted a few times. The genes are TRBV4-2 and TRBJ2-7; 8 bases agree with TRBD1. With V trimmed by 3 bases and J by 3 bases, 4 bases remained unmatched. Germline V gene data show CDR1 as LGHNA and CDR2 as YNFKEQ. The CDR3 sequence is 14 residues long. The CDR3 bases are TGTGCCAGCAGCCAGCCGGGACAGGACTACGAGCAGTACTTC. As protein: CASSQPGQDYEQYF.

The sample holds a few counts of this clonotype. This sequence joins TRBV11-2 and TRBJ2-3; 10 positions agree with TRBD2. The V gene's germline CDR1 is SGHAT and CDR2 FQNNGV. The CDR3 has 13 residues. V gave up 8 bases and J gave up 3 bases; unmatched junction bases: 2. This CDR3 reads CASQGLATDTQYF. The CDR3 region has the DNA TGTGCCAGCCAGGGACTAGCGACAGATACGCAGTATTTT.

This clonotype was counted ten times or more. V usage is TRBV12-3 or TRBV12-4 and J usage is TRBJ2-5, with 11 bases that match TRBD2. V shed 3 bases and J 4 bases; nucleotides not matched to a gene: 7. This CDR3 has 16 residues. The CDR3 sequence: CASSLGSGGAGETQYF. For the CDR3, the DNA is TGTGCCAGCAGTTTGGGTAGCGGGGGGGCAGGAGAGACCCAGTACTTC.

This clonotype occurred a few times. The rearrangement joins TRBV28 to TRBJ1-5, with a possible D match to TRBD1 (6 bases). The CDR3 loop spans 16 amino acids. V lost 1 base and J 2 bases, leaving 12 bases between the germline ends. The germline gives CDR1 MDHEN, CDR2 SYDVKM. This CDR3 reads CASSLSQGRGNQPQHF. The CDR3 DNA is TGTGCCAGCAGTTTATCGCAGGGGAGAGGCAATCAGCCCCAGCATTTT.

The table lists this clonotype with many counts. The chain uses TRBV24-1 and TRBJ2-1; D may be TRBD1 (5 bases). Deletions cut 4 bases from V and 0 bases from J, with 15 bases between. The length of the CDR3 is 17 residues. The germline V gene encodes CDR1 KGHDR and CDR2 SFDVKD. The CDR3 here is CATSEWKGASSYNEQFF. The CDR3 DNA follows: TGTGCCACCAGTGAATGGAAAGGGGCGAGCTCCTACAATGAGCAGTTCTTC.

The genes are TRBV6-1 and TRBJ2-1, with 7 bases aligning to TRBD2. CDR1 and CDR2 (germline): MNHNS, SASEGT. This CDR3 is built from 12 residues. The junction had 10 bases not matched to a gene; V was cut back by 8 bases and J by 12 bases. This CDR3 reads CASSPIGTTQFF. In DNA, the CDR3 is TGTGCCAGCTCGCCAATTGGGACTACGCAGTTCTTC.

This sequence joins TRBV7-9 and TRBJ2-7, with 8 positions matching TRBD2. Germline V lookup: CDR1 SEHNR, CDR2 FQNEAQ (reference sequence). V dropped 6 bases and J dropped 0; count of bases not matched to a gene: 7. The CDR3 contains 15 residues. CDR3: CASRPGLAPSYEQYF. As DNA, the CDR3 is TGTGCCAGCAGACCAGGACTAGCACCCTCCTACGAGCAGTACTTC.

This clonotype was seen more than once but under ten times. The chain combines TRBV3-1 with TRBJ2-1; D possibly corresponds to TRBD1 (5 bases). CDR3 length equals 17 residues. V lost 4 bases and J 0 bases, leaving 16 bases between the germline ends. CDR1 is LGHDT and CDR2 is YNNKEL in the germline V gene (reference sequence). The CDR3 DNA sequence: TGTGCCAGCAGCCCTTTCGGACATACGAGCTCCTACAATGAGCAGTTCTTC. Protein sequence: CASSPFGHTSSYNEQFF.

This clonotype came up a few times. The chain couples TRBV5-1 to TRBJ1-3, with TRBD1 as a possible D gene (6 bases). Trimming removed 1 base from V and 8 bases from J, with 19 bases in between. The length of the CDR3 is 16 residues. CDR1 is SGHRS and CDR2 is YFSETQ in the germline V gene. The CDR3 region is CASSLSGLNNRDTIYF. In DNA, the CDR3 is TGCGCCAGCAGCTTGTCAGGCCTCAACAACAGGGACACCATATATTTT.

The genes are TRBV5-1 and TRBJ1-2; no clear D. Germline V gene lookup returns CDR1 SGHRS and CDR2 YFSETQ. The CDR3 is 15 amino acids. Trimming pared 2 bases from V and 5 bases from J, leaving 16 bases between. CDR3 nucleotides: TGCGCCAGCAGCTTCAAGGGAGTGCCACAGTATGGCTACACCTTC. Its protein is CASSFKGVPQYGYTF.

The CDR3, as DNA: TGTGCCAGCAGACCCGGACTCACGGGGGATACGCAGTATTTT. Amino acids: CASRPGLTGDTQYF. This chain links TRBV6-1 with TRBJ2-3; the D gene is possibly TRBD2 (5 bases). Germline lookup yields CDR1 MNHNS and CDR2 SASEGT. The CDR3 length is 14 residues. Trimming left V 6 bases short and J 6 bases short, with 16 bases between.

This clonotype was recorded a few times. The chain has TRBV12-3 or TRBV12-4 and TRBJ2-2, with D hard to call. The CDR3 is 14 amino acids. V lost 1 base and J lost 11, with 14 bases in between. The CDR3 DNA reads as TGTGCCAGCAGTTTAGGAGGACGGTCGAAAGAGCTGTTTTTT. This translates into CASSLGGRSKELFF.